This T cell receptor (beta chain) was found in a study of blood T cell repertoires in COVID-19. About the research overall: The origin of the acute and convalescent COVID-19 samples was the United States, Italy and Spain. T cells, B-cell-depleted T cells, or PBMCs supplied cDNA or gDNA.

The authors' processing: Amplification of reference gene primers was used by the study to estimate nucleated cell counts. Using immunoSEQ multiplex PCR, the repertoire was profiled, and TCRdb retains in-frame clones only, with some absent. V and J calls and clone size are those listed in that table; D and trimming were worked out from the DNA. The sample records over 150,000 clones, roughly 83% being singletons. Material for sequencing was peripheral blood. The sequence was obtained from a man between 18 and 35 years old with active or convalescent COVID-19.

The CDR3, as DNA: TGCGCCAGCAGCTTATCCGGCACAGGGACCTACGAGCAGTACTTC. Translated: CASSLSGTGTYEQYF. This sequence joins TRBV5-1 and TRBJ2-7, with a tentative D call TRBD1 (6 bases). The CDR3 is 15 residues long. Trimming stripped 2 bases from V and 2 bases from J, with 14 bases between. The germline gives CDR1 SGHRS, CDR2 YFSETQ.